This entry describes one T cell receptor (beta chain). Other nucleotide sequences from this sample produce the same CDR3. The data stem from a study of shared clonotypes between healthy human individuals. Germline CDR1 is GTSNPN and CDR2 is SVGIG (reference sequence). CDR3 length: 12 residues. V dropped 3 bases and J dropped 4 bases, with 7 bases sitting between them. The method was immunoSEQ multiplex PCR; TCRdb's version includes in-frame clones alone and lacks a portion of them. The table records around 700,000 clones, approximately 79% of them present only once. Sequencing was carried out using memory CD4+ T cells sorted from blood. The subset is: CD45RA-negative fraction. The V and J genes are TRBV30 and TRBJ1-3, with no clear D. The sequence came from a woman aged 25 to 39 in good health. CDR3 in DNA: TGTGCCTGGAGCGGACCAGGAAACACCATATATTTT. Translated, it gives CAWSGPGNTIYF.